The 22 T cell receptor beta chains below come from one sample, sequenced in a study of shared clonotypes between healthy human individuals. TCRdb's table, derived via immunoSEQ multiplex PCR, lists solely in-frame clones and lacks some. Among about 600,000 clones listed, less than 98% were seen once. The specimen was naive CD4+ T cells sorted from blood. Subset meaning: CD45RA+ positively selected. These TCRs come from a woman aged 30 to 39 in good health.

J is TRBJ1-2 and V is TRBV14; 8 bases align to TRBD1. This CDR3 is 14 amino acids long. Germline trimming cut 5 bases from V and 5 bases from J; bases unmatched to any gene: 7. The germline CDR1 and CDR2 sequences are SGHDN and FVKESK. This CDR3 is CASSESHRGYGYTF. In DNA form, the CDR3 reads TGTGCCAGCAGCGAGTCCCACAGGGGGTATGGCTACACCTTC.

The chain uses TRBV7-9 and TRBJ1-1, with 8 bases lining up with TRBD1. The V gene end was trimmed by 1 base and the J gene end by 5 bases; junction bases not matched to a gene: 3. The length of the CDR3 is 14 residues. Germline V gene data show CDR1 as SEHNR and CDR2 as FQNEAQ (reference sequence). The CDR3: CASSLVDRATEAFF. The CDR3 coding sequence is TGTGCCAGCAGCTTAGTGGACAGGGCGACTGAAGCTTTCTTT.

The J gene is TRBJ2-5, the V gene TRBV18; a weak D match, TRBD2 (6 bases). The CDR3 length is 15 residues. Per the germline V gene, CDR1 is KGHSH and CDR2 is LQKENI. Trimming removed 4 bases at V and 1 base at J, with 13 bases between. CDR3 protein: CASSQQAGSQETQYF. The CDR3 DNA reads as TGTGCCAGCTCACAACAAGCGGGCAGCCAAGAGACCCAGTACTTC. Using reference TRBV18 and TRBJ2-5 for the parts outside the CDR3, the full variable domain is NAGVMQNPRHLVRRRGQEARLRCSPMKGHSHVYWYRQLPEEGLKFMVYLQKENIIDESGMPKERFSAEFPKEGPSILRIQQVVRGDSAAYFCASSQQAGSQETQYFGPGTRLLVL.

V usage is TRBV5-6 and J usage is TRBJ2-3, with 7 bases lining up with TRBD2. V was clipped by 0 bases and J by 4 bases; unmatched bases: 5. Germline-derived CDR1 and CDR2 are SGHDT and YYEEEE. The CDR3 runs to 15 residues. The CDR3, as DNA: TGTGCCAGCAGCTTGGGCGGGGGAAGGGCAGATACGCAGTATTTT. Translating gives CASSLGGGRADTQYF.

This clone has only one observation. This chain connects TRBV5-1 to TRBJ2-3; 9 bases are shared with TRBD1. With 6 bases clipped from V and 4 bases from J, the junction kept 9 bases outside the gene matches. Per the germline V gene, CDR1 is SGHRS and CDR2 is YFSETQ. The CDR3 extends over 15 amino acids. CDR3 protein: CASNPDRGLADTQYF. The CDR3 DNA reads as TGCGCCAGCAACCCGGACAGGGGTCTCGCAGATACGCAGTATTTT.

The chain combines TRBV28 with TRBJ1-1, with a weak D call TRBD1 (5 bases). V lost 9 bases and J 0 bases, leaving 17 bases between the germline ends. CDR3 length: 15 residues. Per germline, CDR1 MDHEN and CDR2 SYDVKM. CDR3 nucleotide sequence: TGTGCCAGTTTCTCTCCGGGGGGAATGAACACTGAAGCTTTCTTT. Protein: CASFSPGGMNTEAFF.

The chain joins TRBV28 to TRBJ2-7; D not resolved. The CDR3 is 12 residues long. The ends were cut back, 7 bases at V and 0 bases at J, with 7 bases in the middle. Per the germline V gene, CDR1 is MDHEN and CDR2 is SYDVKM. The CDR3 here is CASMGSSYEQYF. CDR3 nucleotides: TGTGCCAGCATGGGAAGCTCCTACGAGCAGTACTTC.

The chain combines TRBV18 with TRBJ2-1, with 9 bases that match TRBD2. The CDR3 consists of 17 residues. Trimming removed 5 bases from V and 5 bases from J; junction bases left unmatched: 13. Germline V gives CDR1 KGHSH, CDR2 LQKENI. Here the CDR3 reads CASSIMPLAGIDNEQFF. The CDR3, as DNA: TGTGCCAGCTCAATCATGCCCCTAGCGGGAATAGACAATGAGCAGTTCTTC.

The gene calls are TRBV27 and TRBJ2-1; 9 bases are shared with TRBD1. V trimming: 5 bases; J trimming: 3 bases; junction bases outside the gene matches: 5. The CDR3 has 15 residues. CDR1 is MNHEY, CDR2 SMNVEV, per germline (reference sequence). The CDR3 loop is CASSTTGGSYNEQFF. The CDR3 bases are TGTGCCAGCAGTACGACAGGGGGTAGCTACAATGAGCAGTTCTTC.

The table lists this clone with a count of one. The chain carries TRBV7-9 and TRBJ1-3; 9 bases align to TRBD1. From germline, CDR1 is SEHNR and CDR2 FQNEAQ (reference sequence). Germline trimming cut 1 base from V and 0 bases from J; bases unmatched to any gene: 1. The CDR3 is made up of 16 amino acids. This CDR3 reads CASSLVGQGSGNTIYF. CDR3 coding DNA: TGTGCCAGCAGCTTAGTGGGACAGGGCTCTGGAAACACCATATATTTT.

The chain is built from TRBV25-1 and TRBJ2-7; 7 positions agree with TRBD2. With 4 bases clipped from V and 0 bases from J, the junction kept 3 bases outside the gene matches. The CDR3 consists of 14 residues. Germline V gene data show CDR1 as MGHDK and CDR2 as SYGVNS. CDR3 protein: CASSVRTSSYEQYF. The CDR3 region has the DNA TGTGCCAGCAGTGTTAGGACTAGCTCCTACGAGCAGTACTTC.

V usage is TRBV19 and J usage is TRBJ1-1, with D tentatively TRBD1 (5 bases). The CDR3 is 12 amino acids. V was trimmed by 7 bases and J by 11 bases, leaving 17 bases between them. Germline V lookup: CDR1 LNHDA, CDR2 SQIVND (reference sequence). This CDR3 is CASMGRNYLAFF. CDR3 nucleotides: TGTGCCAGTATGGGACGGAACTATTTGGCTTTCTTT.

The V gene is TRBV5-1, the J gene TRBJ2-1; 9 bases line up with TRBD1. Unmatched junction bases numbered 6, after V lost 6 bases and J lost 5 bases. The CDR3 is made up of 14 amino acids. From germline, CDR1 is SGHRS and CDR2 YFSETQ. This CDR3 is CASTTGDRDNEQFF. The CDR3 DNA follows: TGCGCCAGCACGACGGGGGACAGGGACAATGAGCAGTTCTTC.

The CDR3 sequence is CASSRTSYTGELFF. The CDR3 bases are TGTGCCAGCAGCCGGACAAGTTACACCGGGGAGCTGTTTTTT. The V and J genes are TRBV5-4 and TRBJ2-2, with D tentatively TRBD1 (5 bases). Germline V gene lookup returns CDR1 SGHNT and CDR2 YYREEE (reference sequence). Trimming stripped 4 bases from V and 3 bases from J, with 10 bases between. There are 14 residues in the CDR3.

The rearrangement uses TRBV5-6 and TRBJ1-2; no clear D. The CDR3 sequence is 14 residues long. The V gene's germline CDR1 is SGHDT and CDR2 YYEEEE. Trimming stripped 1 base from V and 1 base from J, with 8 bases between. CDR3 in DNA: TGTGCCAGCAGCTTGTGGCAGGTTAACTATGGCTACACCTTC. Translated, it gives CASSLWQVNYGYTF.

The chain employs TRBV6-5 and TRBJ2-1; weak D call: TRBD1 (6 bases). Trimming removed 0 bases at V and 12 bases at J, with 12 bases between. The germline CDR1 and CDR2 sequences are MNHEY and SVGAGI. The CDR3 is 13 residues long. The CDR3 DNA reads TGTGCCAGCAGTTACTCAGTGGGACACCGGCAGTTCTTC. Translation: CASSYSVGHRQFF.

The genes are TRBV28 and TRBJ2-2, with 12 bases matching TRBD2. The V gene's germline CDR1 is MDHEN and CDR2 SYDVKM. Trimming cost V 5 bases and J 7 bases; bases outside gene matches: 5. This CDR3 is built from 15 residues. The CDR3 DNA reads TGTGCCAGCAGTCCTAGCGGGAGGGATGACGGGGAGCTGTTTTTT. This sequence encodes CASSPSGRDDGELFF.

The chain uses TRBV28 and TRBJ2-5, with unresolved D. The J call may be mistaken, given a closer DNA end match to TRBJ2-7. CDR1 and CDR2 from the germline V gene are MDHEN and SYDVKM. This CDR3 is 15 amino acids long. The CDR3 protein is CASSSAAPALYEQYF. Here the CDR3 DNA reads TGTGCCAGCAGTTCCGCGGCTCCGGCCCTATACGAGCAGTACTTC.

Only one count was recorded for this clone. This chain joins TRBV27 and TRBJ1-4, with 8 nucleotides matching TRBD1. The CDR3 runs 15 residues. Germline V gives CDR1 MNHEY, CDR2 SMNVEV (reference sequence). J gave up 10 bases and V 6 bases, and 13 bases lay outside the gene matches. CDR3 bases: TGTGCCAGCAGCTCCGGGCAGGGGGCGCGTGGAAAACTGTTTTTT. This gives the protein CASSSGQGARGKLFF.

The chain has TRBV27 and TRBJ2-7; 10 bases are shared with TRBD1. The V and J ends lost 6 bases and 6 bases, in that order; junction bases with no gene match: 11. CDR1 and CDR2 (germline): MNHEY, SMNVEV (reference sequence). The CDR3 spans 15 residues. CDR3 sequence reads: CASRPAGTGALEQYF. The CDR3 DNA reads as TGTGCCAGCAGACCAGCCGGGACAGGGGCCCTCGAGCAGTACTTC.

The rearrangement links TRBV7-8 to TRBJ2-4, with D possibly being TRBD1 or TRBD2 (5 bases each). This CDR3 is built from 11 residues. Germline V CDR1 and CDR2: SGHVS, FQNEAQ. The V gene lost 0 bases and the J gene lost 13 bases, with 7 bases spanning the gap. CDR3: CASSLAGPQYF. The CDR3 coding sequence is TGTGCCAGCAGCTTAGCGGGACCCCAGTACTTC.

The J gene is TRBJ1-2, the V gene TRBV6-6; no firm D call. Germline V lookup: CDR1 MNHNY, CDR2 SVGAGI (reference sequence). The CDR3 contains 15 residues. V lost 7 bases, J lost 4 bases, and 19 bases lay in between. The CDR3 DNA sequence: TGTGCCAGCACCAACGTTCAGAGAACACCCTATGGCTACACCTTC. Its protein product is CASTNVQRTPYGYTF.